Presented here are 31 T cell receptor beta chains from one specimen sequenced in a study of blood T cell repertoires in COVID-19. TCRdb's copy holds only in-frame clones and misses some; the assay was immunoSEQ multiplex PCR. The sample has 250,000 to 300,000 clones, roughly four fifths seen once. The sequenced sample was PBMCs or T cells enriched from blood (not recorded which). The receptors shown here come from a man younger than 40 with acute COVID-19.

The chain uses TRBV10-3 and TRBJ2-1, with TRBD1 matching over 8 bases. CDR3 size: 13 residues. Trimming removed 10 bases from V and 3 bases from J; junction bases left unmatched: 5. Germline-derived CDR1 and CDR2 are ENHRY and SYGVKD. Written as DNA, the CDR3 is TGTGCCACAGACAGGGGTCTCTACAATGAGCAGTTCTTC. Amino acid sequence: CATDRGLYNEQFF.

This chain uses TRBV4-3 with TRBJ2-3, with a possible D match to TRBD1 (6 bases). The CDR3 is 15 residues long. Trimming cost V 4 bases and J 0 bases, with 11 bases left between them. Germline CDR1 LGHNA, CDR2 YSLEER. This CDR3 reads CASSLDSGSTDTQYF. CDR3 in DNA: TGCGCCAGCAGCCTGGACAGCGGCAGCACAGATACGCAGTATTTT.

The gene calls are TRBV24-1 and TRBJ2-5, with TRBD1 as a possible D gene (8 bases). The V and J ends lost 3 bases and 7 bases respectively, with 17 bases between them. The length of the CDR3 is 15 residues. Germline V CDR1 and CDR2: KGHDR, SFDVKD. CDR3 region: CATSDPTGGAVTQYF. DNA of the CDR3: TGTGCCACCAGTGATCCAACAGGGGGGGCGGTGACCCAGTACTTC.

The chain uses TRBV19 and TRBJ1-1, with D tentatively TRBD1 (5 bases). The V end lost 6 bases, the J end lost 1 base, and 12 bases lay between the germline ends. CDR1 is LNHDA, CDR2 SQIVND, per germline (reference sequence). The CDR3 is made up of 14 amino acids. The CDR3 spells CASRAGASNTEAFF. In nucleotides, the CDR3 is TGTGCCAGTAGAGCTGGGGCCTCGAACACTGAAGCTTTCTTT.

This clone appeared a few times. V gene TRBV10-2 combines with J gene TRBJ1-1, with unresolved D. V was trimmed by 6 bases and J by 0 bases, leaving 11 bases between them. The CDR3 has 14 residues. Germline V lookup: CDR1 WSHSY, CDR2 SAAADI. For the CDR3, the DNA is TGCGCCAGCAGCAGAGGGCCGATGAACACTGAAGCTTTCTTT. As protein: CASSRGPMNTEAFF.

The CDR3: CASSLPDRGSVNTIYF. CDR3 nucleotide sequence: TGTGCCAGCAGTTTACCCGACAGGGGGTCCGTAAACACCATATATTTT. This sequence joins TRBV28 and TRBJ1-3, with TRBD1 identical over 9 bases. J lost 6 bases, V lost 2 bases, and 8 bases had no gene match. Germline CDR1 and CDR2: MDHEN and SYDVKM. The CDR3 is 16 amino acids.

V usage is TRBV5-1 and J usage is TRBJ1-3; D is perhaps TRBD1 (6 bases). Trimming cost V 4 bases and J 2 bases, with 13 bases left between them. Germline CDR1 reads SGHRS; CDR2 reads YFSETQ. There are 15 residues in the CDR3. The CDR3 bases are TGCGCCAGCAGCGCTAAACAGGGTGCTGGAAACACCATATATTTT. Its translation: CASSAKQGAGNTIYF. Supplemented by reference TRBV5-1 and TRBJ1-3, the full variable domain reads KAGVTQTPRYLIKTRGQQVTLSCSPISGHRSVSWYQQTPGQGLQFLFEYFSETQRNKGNFPGRFSGRQFSNSRSEMNVSTLELGDSALYLCASSAKQGAGNTIYFGEGSWLTVV.

The genes are TRBV5-6 and TRBJ1-1, with D maybe TRBD1 (5 bases). Between the trimmed V and J ends, which lost 6 bases and 4 bases, there was a span of 19 bases. This CDR3 comprises 15 residues. Germline V gives CDR1 SGHDT, CDR2 YYEEEE. The CDR3 DNA reads as TGTGCCAGCAACCCACTAGCCTCCGGGGGCACTGAAGCTTTCTTT. Translation: CASNPLASGGTEAFF.

This sequence joins TRBV13 and TRBJ1-2; 7 bases align to TRBD1. With 0 bases clipped from V and 4 bases from J, the junction kept 2 bases outside the gene matches. Per germline, CDR1 PRHDT and CDR2 FYEKMQ (reference sequence). The CDR3 totals 14 residues. The DNA for the CDR3 is TGTGCCAGCAGCTTAGGAGGGGGCGCCTATGGCTACACCTTC. This sequence encodes CASSLGGGAYGYTF.

This chain joins TRBV18 and TRBJ1-5, with D possibly TRBD1 on 6 matching bases. CDR1 KGHSH and CDR2 LQKENI come from the germline V gene. V was shortened by 3 bases and J by 6 bases, with 18 bases between the two germline ends. The CDR3 runs 16 residues. CDR3 sequence (DNA): TGTGCCAGCTCACCTCTTAACAGGGCCGACGGTCAGCCCCAGCATTTT. It translates to CASSPLNRADGQPQHF.

The chain uses TRBV5-1 and TRBJ1-2; a possible D gene is TRBD1 (5 bases). The V and J ends lost 9 bases and 4 bases respectively, with 16 bases between them. Looked up from germline, CDR1 is SGHRS and CDR2 is YFSETQ. The CDR3 contains 13 residues. The CDR3 sequence: CATTPGEGYGYTF. CDR3 in DNA: TGCGCCACCACACCGGGGGAAGGCTATGGCTACACCTTC.

This clone was counted once. The chain carries TRBV24-1 and TRBJ2-3; tentative D call: TRBD2 (5 bases). The CDR3 is made up of 14 amino acids. Between the trimmed V and J ends, which lost 6 bases and 6 bases, there was a span of 15 bases. Looked up from germline, CDR1 is KGHDR and CDR2 is SFDVKD. The CDR3 sequence: CATSSGGPVDTQYF. CDR3 DNA sequence: TGTGCCACCAGTTCCGGAGGCCCCGTGGATACGCAGTATTTT.

V usage is TRBV15 and J usage is TRBJ2-3, with unresolved D. The CDR3 sequence is 16 residues long. Trimming stripped 1 base from V and 4 bases from J, with 15 bases between. Per the germline V gene, CDR1 is LNHNV and CDR2 is YYDKDF (reference sequence). CDR3 sequence: CATSRVNSYVADTQYF. The CDR3 coding sequence is TGTGCCACCAGCAGAGTGAATAGTTATGTCGCAGATACGCAGTATTTT.

This clone was recorded once. The chain has TRBV2 and TRBJ1-4; 8 bases align to TRBD1. With 6 bases clipped from V and 5 bases from J, the junction kept 5 bases outside the gene matches. This CDR3 region has 14 residues. Germline-derived CDR1 and CDR2 are SNHLY and FYNNEI. CDR3 sequence reads: CASRTDRVNEKLFF. CDR3 bases: TGTGCCAGCAGGACGGACAGGGTGAATGAAAAACTGTTTTTT.

CDR3 sequence: CASSQGDSYGYTF. CDR3 in DNA: TGTGCCAGCAGCCAGGGGGACAGCTATGGCTACACCTTC. The J gene is TRBJ1-2, the V gene TRBV3-1 (or the pseudogene TRBV3-2); TRBD1 aligns across 7 bases. Germline CDR1 is LGHDT and CDR2 is YNNKEL (reference sequence). The CDR3 is 13 residues long. The trim removed 3 bases at V and 4 bases at J, leaving 2 bases unmatched.

This clone was found a few times. J is TRBJ1-2 and V is TRBV5-3, with 9 bases fitting TRBD1. TRBV5-3 is an open reading frame whose function is uncertain. This CDR3 spans 16 amino acids. J was trimmed by 4 bases and V by 5 bases; bases with no gene match: 12. The CDR3 loop reads CARRFARQGEVYGYTF. CDR3 bases: TGTGCCAGAAGATTTGCCCGACAGGGGGAGGTCTATGGCTACACCTTC.

CDR3 sequence (DNA): TGTGCCACGACCGTGGGACAGGGATCCTACAATGAGCAGTTCTTC. Translation: CATTVGQGSYNEQFF. The chain is built from TRBV11-1 and TRBJ2-1, with 9 bases aligning to TRBD1. V was pared by 10 bases and J by 1 base, with 8 bases of the junction left unmatched. There are 15 residues in the CDR3. Germline CDR1 is SGHAT and CDR2 is FQDESV (reference sequence).

This chain joins TRBV9 and TRBJ2-3; D might be TRBD1 (7 bases). This CDR3 region has 15 residues. CDR1 is SGDLS and CDR2 is YYNGEE in the germline V gene. Trimming took 3 bases from V and 0 from J, leaving 11 bases between them. The CDR3: CASSAGGQSTDTQYF. The CDR3 DNA follows: TGTGCCAGCAGCGCCGGGGGACAGAGCACAGATACGCAGTATTTT.

The genes are TRBV9 and TRBJ2-6; tentatively, D is TRBD2 (6 bases). Germline V gene sequence: CDR1 SGDLS, CDR2 YYNGEE. The germline V and J ends were trimmed by 0 bases and 0 bases, with 19 bases remaining between them. The CDR3 is made up of 20 amino acids. CDR3: CASSVAPWEQGLSGANVLTF. CDR3 DNA: TGTGCCAGCAGCGTAGCCCCTTGGGAGCAGGGACTCTCTGGGGCCAACGTCCTGACTTTC.

A word on this clone: Distinct nucleotide sequences in the sample also encode this CDR3. CDR3 protein: CASSLGGDSPLHF. The CDR3 DNA sequence: TGTGCCAGCAGCCTGGGGGGGGATTCACCCCTCCACTTT. The chain has TRBV12-3 or TRBV12-4 and TRBJ1-6, with a tentative D call TRBD1 (5 bases). CDR3 length: 13 residues. V shed 6 bases and J shed 8 bases, with 11 bases lying between them.

The chain recombines TRBV6-1 with TRBJ2-5; TRBD1 agrees at 7 bases. Germline CDR1 and CDR2: MNHNS and SASEGT. V lost 3 bases, J lost 1 base, and 11 bases stayed unmatched. The CDR3 loop spans 17 amino acids. CDR3 nucleotide sequence: TGTGCCAGCAGTGATCCCCAAGGGACAGCAATCCAAGAGACCCAGTACTTC. Its protein product is CASSDPQGTAIQETQYF.

This chain joins TRBV19 and TRBJ1-1; 7 bases line up with TRBD1. The CDR3 contains 14 residues. The ends lost 5 bases at V and 5 bases at J; junction bases unmatched: 8. Germline CDR1 is LNHDA and CDR2 is SQIVND (reference sequence). The DNA of the CDR3 is TGTGCCAGTAGTTATGACAGGGATTCAACTGAAGCTTTCTTT. Amino acid sequence: CASSYDRDSTEAFF.

The chain joins TRBV11-2 to TRBJ1-1; D uncertain. V gave up 3 bases and J gave up 1 base, with 12 bases separating them. CDR1 is SGHAT, CDR2 FQNNGV, per germline. The CDR3 sequence is 15 residues long. CDR3 nucleotide sequence: TGTGCCAGCAGCTTGGAACCGGGTAGGAACACTGAAGCTTTCTTT. Residues: CASSLEPGRNTEAFF.

CDR3 in DNA: TGTGCCAGCAGCCAAGATCTAACAGCCAATGGCTACACCTTC. Amino acid sequence: CASSQDLTANGYTF. V is TRBV3-1 (or the pseudogene TRBV3-2) and J is TRBJ1-2; no clear D gene. The V end was cut by 0 bases, the J end by 6 bases, with 11 bases between. The germline CDR1 and CDR2 sequences are LGHDT and YNNKEL (reference sequence). The CDR3 extends over 14 amino acids.

The chain recombines TRBV27 with TRBJ1-1; 9 bases align to TRBD1. J lost 2 bases, V lost 8 bases, and 3 bases had no gene match. The CDR3 is 13 residues long. CDR1 is MNHEY, CDR2 SMNVEV, per germline (reference sequence). The CDR3 nucleotides read TGTGCCAGCTCGGGACAGGGCAACACTGAAGCTTTCTTT. This translates into CASSGQGNTEAFF.

J is TRBJ2-5 and V is TRBV28; 8 bases agree with TRBD2. With 4 bases clipped from V and 5 bases from J, the junction kept 9 bases outside the gene matches. The CDR3 contains 15 residues. Germline V CDR1 and CDR2: MDHEN, SYDVKM. The CDR3 sequence: CASSYFGGGLETQYF. Here the CDR3 DNA reads TGTGCCAGCAGTTATTTTGGCGGGGGGTTGGAGACCCAGTACTTC.

J is TRBJ2-5 and V is TRBV6-5, with TRBD1 matching over 8 bases. After removal of 6 bases from V and 4 bases from J, the junction contained 4 bases not matched to a gene. Germline values: CDR1 MNHEY, CDR2 SVGAGI. This CDR3 is built from 13 residues. CDR3 in amino acids: CASSRDRGETQYF. For the CDR3, the DNA is TGTGCCAGCAGCCGAGACAGGGGAGAGACCCAGTACTTC.

The chain is built from TRBV30 and TRBJ1-2; D unresolved. This CDR3 region has 13 residues. Germline V gene data show CDR1 as GTSNPN and CDR2 as SVGIG (reference sequence). With 1 base removed from V and 4 bases from J, the gap between germline ends came to 10 bases. The CDR3 DNA is TGTGCCTGGAGTGGTAGGAGGAGCTATGGCTACACCTTC. This encodes CAWSGRRSYGYTF.

The V call is TRBV11-2, the J call TRBJ2-5; possibly TRBD1 for D (5 bases). Germline loops: CDR1 SGHAT, CDR2 FQNNGV. The CDR3 runs to 16 residues. The ends were cut back, 0 bases at V and 2 bases at J, with 13 bases in the middle. CDR3 in amino acids: CASSLEDSGLQETQYF. The CDR3 nucleotides are TGTGCCAGCAGCTTAGAAGACTCAGGGTTACAAGAGACCCAGTACTTC.

A few counts support this clone. The chain uses TRBV11-3 and TRBJ1-1; 11 nucleotides align to TRBD1. The CDR3 contains 15 residues. CDR1 and CDR2 (germline): SGHNT, YENEEA. V shed 5 bases, J shed 6 bases, and the junction held 8 bases outside the gene matches. The CDR3 here is CASSHRTGGAAEAFF. The CDR3 region has the DNA TGTGCCAGCAGCCATCGGACAGGGGGCGCCGCTGAAGCTTTCTTT.

The chain has TRBV14 and TRBJ2-1; TRBD2 matches at 12 bases. Germline V gene data show CDR1 as SGHDN and CDR2 as FVKESK. The CDR3 extends over 17 amino acids. The junction had 6 bases not matched to a gene; V was cut back by 0 bases and J by 6 bases. The CDR3 loop reads CASSQETSGGRGNEQFF. CDR3 DNA: TGTGCCAGCAGCCAAGAGACTAGCGGGGGCCGGGGCAATGAGCAGTTCTTC. Based on the CDR3 plus reference TRBV14 and TRBJ2-1, the full variable domain is EAGVTQFPSHSVIEKGQTVTLRCDPISGHDNLYWYRRVMGKEIKFLLHFVKESKQDESGMPNNRFLAERTGGTYSTLKVQPAELEDSGVYFCASSQETSGGRGNEQFFGPGTRLTVL.